The 24 T cell receptor beta chains in this list originate from one sample, sequenced in a study of blood T cell repertoires in COVID-19 (dated by TCRdb to between 2020 and 2021). Library prep was done by the immunoSEQ multiplex PCR assay. Entries here come from immuneACCESS through TCRdb and include only in-frame sequences with V and J called. Some clones fail to appear in such tables; in the studies checked, an unresolved V gene covers under half of the shortfall, and the cause of the remainder is unknown. A total of roughly 290,000 clones appear in this sample, roughly 88% of them only once. Roughly 0.94% of the sample is taken by the ten largest. The sequencing input was peripheral blood. Receptor source: a human donor with COVID-19, enrolled during active disease. The donor label of this sample is uncertain.

The chain employs TRBV5-1 and TRBJ1-5, with D unresolved. V gave up 0 bases and J gave up 4 bases, with 8 bases separating them. The CDR3 sequence is 14 residues long. Germline V gene sequence: CDR1 SGHRS, CDR2 YFSETQ. CDR3 in DNA: TGCGCCAGCAGCTTGGGGGCAGCTAATCAGCCCCAGCATTTT. This translates into CASSLGAANQPQHF.

A remark on this clone: Additional DNA sequences in this sample encode the identical CDR3. This chain connects TRBV2 to TRBJ2-7, with 9 nucleotides matching TRBD2. The CDR3 has 15 residues. Trimming removed 1 base from V and 4 bases from J; junction bases left unmatched: 5. Germline CDR1 SNHLY, CDR2 FYNNEI. As DNA, the CDR3 is TGTGCCAGCAGTGAAGGGGCTAGCGGGACTTACGAGCAGTACTTC. It is translated as CASSEGASGTYEQYF.

The V call is TRBV3-1 (or the pseudogene TRBV3-2), the J call TRBJ1-6; TRBD1 is a possible D gene (6 bases). Per germline, CDR1 LGHDT and CDR2 YNNKEL (reference sequence). This CDR3 is built from 14 residues. Trimming pared 4 bases from V and 11 bases from J, leaving 15 bases between. CDR3 in amino acids: CASSPRGGDPPLHF. The CDR3 region has the DNA TGTGCCAGCAGCCCCCGAGGGGGAGACCCACCCCTCCACTTT.

The chain carries TRBV7-8 and TRBJ2-7; tentative D call: TRBD2 (6 bases). This CDR3 is 17 amino acids long. CDR1 is SGHVS and CDR2 is FQNEAQ in the germline V gene. V was shortened by 2 bases and J by 2 bases, with 19 bases between the two germline ends. This CDR3 is CASSLSKGGGGAYEQYF. The CDR3 nucleotides read TGTGCCAGCAGCTTATCAAAGGGCGGCGGAGGGGCCTACGAGCAGTACTTC.

This clone was seen a single time. This chain joins TRBV27 and TRBJ1-1; D is unresolved. Germline V gene sequence: CDR1 MNHEY, CDR2 SMNVEV (reference sequence). V gave up 7 bases and J gave up 0 bases, with 6 bases separating them. The CDR3 covers 12 residues. CDR3 nucleotides: TGTGCCAGCAACAGTTTGAACACTGAAGCTTTCTTT. Translating gives CASNSLNTEAFF.

The chain joins TRBV6-5 to TRBJ2-2, with a weak D call TRBD1 (6 bases). Per the germline V gene, CDR1 is MNHEY and CDR2 is SVGAGI. The CDR3 length is 15 residues. V lost 6 bases and J lost 1, with 12 bases in between. CDR3 in amino acids: CASRARQENTGELFF. As DNA, the CDR3 is TGTGCCAGCAGGGCTAGACAGGAGAACACCGGGGAGCTGTTTTTT.

The V call is TRBV7-9, the J call TRBJ1-2; 8 positions agree with TRBD1. The CDR3 loop spans 13 amino acids. V shed 5 bases, J shed 5 bases, and the junction held 4 bases outside the gene matches. Looked up from germline, CDR1 is SEHNR and CDR2 is FQNEAQ (reference sequence). The CDR3 region has the DNA TGTGCCAGCAGCCGACAGGGGCCGTATGGCTACACCTTC. Translation gives CASSRQGPYGYTF.

J is TRBJ2-1 and V is TRBV5-1, with 10 positions matching TRBD2. The ends lost 0 bases at V and 4 bases at J; junction bases unmatched: 7. Germline values: CDR1 SGHRS, CDR2 YFSETQ. The CDR3 is 17 amino acids. DNA for the CDR3: TGCGCCAGCAGCTTGGTACAACTAGCGGGAACGTACAATGAGCAGTTCTTC. As protein: CASSLVQLAGTYNEQFF.

The chain combines TRBV7-6 with TRBJ1-3, with 8 bases identical to TRBD1. Germline V lookup: CDR1 SGHVS, CDR2 FNYEAQ. Germline trimming cut 5 bases from V and 1 base from J; bases unmatched to any gene: 4. This CDR3 region has 15 residues. The CDR3 here is CASSHDRGSGNTIYF. The CDR3 DNA reads TGTGCCAGCAGCCACGACAGGGGATCTGGAAACACCATATATTTT.

The gene calls are TRBV15 and TRBJ2-7, with D tentatively TRBD1 (6 bases). The CDR3 sequence is 17 residues long. In germline, CDR1 is LNHNV, CDR2 YYDKDF (reference sequence). V was cut by 3 bases and J by 2 bases, with 20 bases left in between. The CDR3 loop reads CATSRRHRVGLTYEQYF. Written as DNA, the CDR3 is TGTGCCACCAGCAGGCGGCACAGGGTCGGACTCACCTACGAGCAGTACTTC.

The chain is built from TRBV7-9 and TRBJ1-1, with 7 positions matching TRBD1. This CDR3 region has 15 residues. Trimming took 5 bases from V and 5 from J; bases not matched to a gene: 11. Germline loops: CDR1 SEHNR, CDR2 FQNEAQ (reference sequence). The CDR3 DNA is TGTGCCAGCAGCCCCGTCAGGGGGGCGAGTACTGAAGCTTTCTTT. It encodes CASSPVRGASTEAFF.

The chain couples TRBV6-5 to TRBJ2-7; 7 bases are a match to TRBD1. Trimming took 6 bases from V and 2 from J; bases not matched to a gene: 4. This CDR3 region has 13 residues. Germline CDR1 MNHEY, CDR2 SVGAGI. This CDR3 is CASREGQTYEQYF. The CDR3 bases are TGTGCCAGCAGAGAGGGACAGACCTACGAGCAGTACTTC.

This clone was recorded only once. This sequence joins TRBV9 and TRBJ1-3; no firm D call. Germline-derived CDR1 and CDR2 are SGDLS and YYNGEE. The CDR3 extends over 14 amino acids. Trimming stripped 4 bases from V and 0 bases from J, with 8 bases between. This chain's CDR3 is CASSPLLSGNTIYF. As DNA, the CDR3 is TGTGCCAGCAGCCCATTACTCTCTGGAAACACCATATATTTT.

This sequence joins TRBV5-1 and TRBJ1-1, with 8 bases that match TRBD1. Germline V gene data show CDR1 as SGHRS and CDR2 as YFSETQ. The CDR3 sequence is 14 residues long. V lost 5 bases and J lost 2; bases outside the gene matches: 5. The CDR3 spells CASRETGDNTEAFF. As DNA, the CDR3 is TGCGCCAGCAGGGAGACAGGGGATAACACTGAAGCTTTCTTT.

Written as DNA, the CDR3 is TGTGCCAGCAGCTTAGAGGGACAGCTGAACACTGAAGCTTTCTTT. It is translated as CASSLEGQLNTEAFF. The rearrangement joins TRBV7-9 to TRBJ1-1; the match to TRBD1 covers 7 bases. V lost 1 base, J lost 0 bases, and 2 bases stayed unmatched. In germline, CDR1 is SEHNR, CDR2 FQNEAQ (reference sequence). This CDR3 is 15 amino acids long.

The chain joins TRBV19 to TRBJ1-5; 8 positions match TRBD1. The CDR3 length is 15 residues. The trim removed 6 bases at V and 2 bases at J, leaving 6 bases unmatched. Germline lookup yields CDR1 LNHDA and CDR2 SQIVND (reference sequence). CDR3 residues: CASRTQGVGNQPQHF. The CDR3 DNA follows: TGTGCCAGTAGGACACAGGGGGTCGGCAATCAGCCCCAGCATTTT.

A few counts support this clone. The CDR3 here is CASSLTAWNTEAFF. In DNA form, the CDR3 reads TGTGCCAGCAGCTTAACTGCGTGGAACACTGAAGCTTTCTTT. The V and J genes are TRBV7-2 and TRBJ1-1; unclear D gene. Germline assignment: CDR1 SGHTA and CDR2 FQGNSA. Deletions cut 2 bases from V and 1 base from J, with 8 bases between. This CDR3 spans 14 amino acids. The variable domain in full, completed from reference TRBV7-2 and TRBJ1-1, reads GAGVSQSPSNKVTEKGKDVELRCDPISGHTALYWYRQSLGQGLEFLIYFQGNSAPDKSGLPSDRFSAERTGGSVSTLTIQRTQQEDSAVYLCASSLTAWNTEAFFGQGTRLTVV.

The chain recombines TRBV19 with TRBJ2-5, with 12 bases identical to TRBD2. This CDR3 is built from 17 residues. Germline lookup yields CDR1 LNHDA and CDR2 SQIVND (reference sequence). The V and J ends lost 3 bases and 0 bases, in that order; junction bases with no gene match: 5. CDR3 loop: CASSITSGRLNQETQYF. CDR3 bases: TGTGCCAGTAGTATCACTAGCGGGAGGCTAAACCAAGAGACCCAGTACTTC.

This clone was seen just once. J is TRBJ2-1 and V is TRBV30; weak D call: TRBD1 (5 bases). Trimming removed 3 bases at V and 4 bases at J, with 16 bases between. CDR1 GTSNPN and CDR2 SVGIG come from the germline V gene (reference sequence). The CDR3 loop spans 15 amino acids. The CDR3 coding sequence is TGTGCCTGGAGGGGGCTCCTGGAGAGATACAATGAGCAGTTCTTC. As protein: CAWRGLLERYNEQFF.

This clone has at least ten counts. The chain links TRBV27 to TRBJ1-2; 7 bases line up with TRBD1. V shed 6 bases and J 7 bases; nucleotides not matched to a gene: 8. Looked up from germline, CDR1 is MNHEY and CDR2 is SMNVEV (reference sequence). This CDR3 contains 13 residues. Here the CDR3 reads CASRAGGGLGYTF. CDR3 nucleotide sequence: TGTGCCAGCAGGGCAGGGGGAGGACTTGGCTACACCTTC.

The chain links TRBV5-1 to TRBJ2-1; 7 bases align to TRBD2. The V and J ends lost 4 bases and 5 bases, in that order; junction bases with no gene match: 6. The CDR3 totals 14 residues. Germline V gene lookup returns CDR1 SGHRS and CDR2 YFSETQ. CDR3 in DNA: TGCGCCAGCAGCCCCGGGAGGTCCCACAATGAGCAGTTCTTC. Its protein product is CASSPGRSHNEQFF.

The sample holds a few counts of this clone. The chain recombines TRBV15 with TRBJ2-1; a weak D match, TRBD2 (6 bases). The CDR3 is 13 residues long. Germline CDR1 LNHNV, CDR2 YYDKDF (reference sequence). Deletions cut 0 bases from V and 9 bases from J, with 9 bases between. CDR3 loop: CATSRDLGGEQFF. For the CDR3, the DNA is TGTGCCACCAGCAGAGATCTCGGGGGTGAGCAGTTCTTC. Based on the CDR3 plus reference TRBV15 and TRBJ2-1, the full variable domain is DAMVIQNPRYQVTQFGKPVTLSCSQTLNHNVMYWYQQKSSQAPKLLFHYYDKDFNNEADTPDNFQSRRPNTSFCFLDIRSPGLGDTAMYLCATSRDLGGEQFFGPGTRLTVL.

This clone was observed a single time. The J gene is TRBJ1-2, the V gene TRBV6-1, with 7 nucleotides matching TRBD1. Germline trimming cut 4 bases from V and 3 bases from J; bases unmatched to any gene: 11. CDR1 and CDR2 from the germline V gene are MNHNS and SASEGT. This CDR3 is built from 16 residues. This chain's CDR3 is CASSGQGFSSDYGYTF. CDR3 sequence (DNA): TGTGCCAGCAGTGGACAGGGCTTCTCTTCTGACTATGGCTACACCTTC.

The chain combines TRBV19 with TRBJ1-5, with 8 bases lining up with TRBD1. The V gene's germline CDR1 is LNHDA and CDR2 SQIVND (reference sequence). The CDR3 loop spans 14 amino acids. J was trimmed by 3 bases and V by 6 bases; bases with no gene match: 4. This chain's CDR3 is CASSSQGVNQPQHF. The CDR3 DNA follows: TGTGCCAGTAGCTCACAGGGGGTCAATCAGCCCCAGCATTTT.